This passage covers 25 T cell receptor beta chains from one sample sequenced in a study of blood T cell repertoires in COVID-19. TCRdb's copy holds only in-frame clones and misses some; the assay was immunoSEQ multiplex PCR. The sample lists 250,000 to 350,000 clones; 85% were seen once. The sample taken for sequencing was peripheral blood. Source of these receptors: a woman aged 50 to 65 with active or convalescent COVID-19.

This clone was recorded once. V and J are TRBV3-1 (or the pseudogene TRBV3-2) and TRBJ2-3; 11 bases are shared with TRBD2. The CDR3 totals 15 residues. CDR1 and CDR2 from the germline V gene are LGHDT and YNNKEL (reference sequence). Germline trimming cut 4 bases from V and 4 bases from J; bases unmatched to any gene: 4. For the CDR3, the DNA is TGTGCCAGCAGCCTTAGCGGGAGGGCCGCAGATACGCAGTATTTT. Translated, it gives CASSLSGRAADTQYF.

For the CDR3, the DNA is TGTGCCAGCAGTTTATCCGTAGCGGGAGGCATCTACGAGCAGTACTTC. It specifies CASSLSVAGGIYEQYF. This chain links TRBV28 with TRBJ2-7; 10 bases agree with TRBD2. Germline V gives CDR1 MDHEN, CDR2 SYDVKM. The V gene end was trimmed by 1 base and the J gene end by 3 bases; junction bases not matched to a gene: 6. The CDR3 runs 16 residues.

This chain connects TRBV19 to TRBJ1-5; D possibly corresponds to TRBD1 (6 bases). Germline V lookup: CDR1 LNHDA, CDR2 SQIVND (reference sequence). The length of the CDR3 is 14 residues. Trimming pared 3 bases from V and 7 bases from J, leaving 13 bases between. The CDR3 DNA follows: TGTGCCAGTAGTATTGCGGCAGGGGCCCAGCCCCAGCATTTT. Translation gives CASSIAAGAQPQHF.

This chain joins TRBV20-1 and TRBJ2-2; a possible D gene is TRBD1 (6 bases). In germline, CDR1 is DFQATT, CDR2 SNEGSKA (reference sequence). The V end was cut by 3 bases, the J end by 6 bases, with 14 bases between. The CDR3 totals 14 residues. CDR3 DNA sequence: TGCAGTGCTAGTCTAGGGGGTGAAGCCGGGGAGCTGTTTTTT. It specifies CSASLGGEAGELFF.

The CDR3 DNA sequence: TGTGCCAGCGGGCGCGGGAGCGACAAGACCCAGTACTTC. Protein: CASGRGSDKTQYF. The chain combines TRBV27 with TRBJ2-5, with TRBD2 identical over 7 bases. CDR3 length: 13 residues. Per germline, CDR1 MNHEY and CDR2 SMNVEV (reference sequence). The V segment lost 8 bases and the J segment 6 bases; nucleotides outside the gene matches: 9.

The rearrangement joins TRBV6-5 to TRBJ1-1; D unclear. Trimming cost V 4 bases and J 3 bases, with 9 bases left between them. CDR3 length: 13 amino acids. The germline V gene encodes CDR1 MNHEY and CDR2 SVGAGI. This CDR3 reads CASSSPGDTEAFF. As DNA, the CDR3 is TGTGCCAGCAGTTCCCCCGGGGACACTGAAGCTTTCTTT.

This chain links TRBV28 with TRBJ1-6; TRBD1 aligns across 9 bases. The junction had 3 bases not matched to a gene; V was cut back by 2 bases and J by 7 bases. The CDR3 runs to 15 residues. CDR1 and CDR2 from the germline V gene are MDHEN and SYDVKM. DNA of the CDR3: TGTGCCAGCAGTTTAAGACAGGGGGGGAATTCACCCCTCCACTTT. Its protein is CASSLRQGGNSPLHF.

V gene TRBV7-2 combines with J gene TRBJ2-7; TRBD2 matches at 9 bases. Trimming cost V 0 bases and J 2 bases; bases outside gene matches: 5. The CDR3 covers 16 residues. Per germline, CDR1 SGHTA and CDR2 FQGNSA. The CDR3 bases are TGTGCCAGCAGCTTAGCGTCTAGCGGGAACCCCTACGAGCAGTACTTC. Translation gives CASSLASSGNPYEQYF.

This chain links TRBV27 with TRBJ1-2; 8 bases align to TRBD1. V shed 0 bases, J shed 4 bases, and the junction held 7 bases outside the gene matches. The CDR3 sequence is 16 residues long. In germline, CDR1 is MNHEY, CDR2 SMNVEV (reference sequence). The DNA of the CDR3 is TGTGCCAGCAGTTTATCTTGGACAGGGCGATTCTATGGCTACACCTTC. This gives the protein CASSLSWTGRFYGYTF.

The sample holds one count of this clone. The rearrangement links TRBV13 to TRBJ2-1, with 12 positions matching TRBD2. This CDR3 comprises 14 residues. Germline V gene lookup returns CDR1 PRHDT and CDR2 FYEKMQ (reference sequence). Unmatched junction bases numbered 9, after V lost 6 bases and J lost 12 bases. CDR3 DNA: TGTGCCAGCAGATTTTGGACTAGCGGGATCCGGCAGTTCTTC. Translating it yields CASRFWTSGIRQFF.

The chain is built from TRBV5-4 and TRBJ2-7; 10 positions match TRBD2. The CDR3 sequence is 15 residues long. The V segment lost 0 bases and the J segment 4 bases; nucleotides outside the gene matches: 4. Germline V lookup: CDR1 SGHNT, CDR2 YYREEE (reference sequence). Here the CDR3 DNA reads TGTGCCAGCAGCTTGGCGGCTAGCGGGAGTTACGAGCAGTACTTC. It translates to CASSLAASGSYEQYF.

V and J are TRBV5-5 and TRBJ1-5, with D tentatively TRBD1 (6 bases). Germline-derived CDR1 and CDR2 are SGHKS and YYEKEE (reference sequence). Trimming removed 3 bases from V and 3 bases from J, with 13 bases in between. The CDR3 runs 15 residues. The CDR3 DNA reads as TGTGCCAGCAGCTCGACGACAGGATCCAATCAGCCCCAGCATTTT. This encodes CASSSTTGSNQPQHF.

The chain carries TRBV30 and TRBJ2-7; 7 bases agree with TRBD2. Germline CDR1 and CDR2: GTSNPN and SVGIG (reference sequence). The CDR3 sequence is 12 residues long. CDR3 in amino acids: CATGGKVYEQYF. The CDR3 DNA is TGTGCGACGGGGGGTAAGGTCTACGAGCAGTACTTC.

This clone was recorded only once. J is TRBJ2-7 and V is TRBV12-3 or TRBV12-4; 7 nucleotides align to TRBD2. This CDR3 is built from 13 residues. V was pared by 6 bases and J by 0 bases, with 2 bases of the junction left unmatched. The CDR3 DNA reads as TGTGCCAGCAGCCTAGCGGCCTCCTACGAGCAGTACTTC. It is translated as CASSLAASYEQYF.

The CDR3: CASSSASGSSYNEQFF. The DNA of the CDR3 is TGTGCCAGCAGTTCCGCTAGCGGGAGCTCCTACAATGAGCAGTTCTTC. J is TRBJ2-1 and V is TRBV28, with 10 bases lining up with TRBD2. The CDR3 is 16 amino acids. Per the germline V gene, CDR1 is MDHEN and CDR2 is SYDVKM. V was pared by 4 bases and J by 0 bases, with 3 bases of the junction left unmatched.

The rearrangement links TRBV5-5 to TRBJ2-1, with 11 bases aligning to TRBD1. Germline V gene sequence: CDR1 SGHKS, CDR2 YYEKEE (reference sequence). Trimming removed 4 bases from V and 7 bases from J; junction bases left unmatched: 10. The CDR3 spans 16 residues. CDR3 region: CASSVLRGQGDNEQFF. CDR3 bases: TGTGCCAGCAGCGTCCTGAGGGGACAGGGGGATAATGAGCAGTTCTTC.

The V call is TRBV28, the J call TRBJ2-1; D is possibly TRBD2 (6 bases). The V gene lost 2 bases and the J gene lost 0 bases, with 17 bases spanning the gap. The germline V gene encodes CDR1 MDHEN and CDR2 SYDVKM. The CDR3 spans 18 residues. CDR3 in amino acids: CASSLGGIFGSSYNEQFF. CDR3 coding DNA: TGTGCCAGCAGTTTAGGCGGGATATTCGGGAGCTCCTACAATGAGCAGTTCTTC.

This rearrangement joins TRBV5-1 to TRBJ2-5; D not resolved. V lost 4 bases and J 1 base, leaving 14 bases between the germline ends. Germline-derived CDR1 and CDR2 are SGHRS and YFSETQ. The CDR3 is 15 residues long. CDR3 nucleotide sequence: TGCGCCAGCAGCCCCGACGGTCCGGGCCAAGAGACCCAGTACTTC. The encoded protein is CASSPDGPGQETQYF.

This clone was seen once. This chain uses TRBV5-6 with TRBJ1-1; 8 bases fit TRBD1. The J segment lost 4 bases and the V segment lost 4 bases, leaving 9 bases of the junction unmatched. The CDR3 length is 15 residues. Germline V gives CDR1 SGHDT, CDR2 YYEEEE. The CDR3 region is CASSARQGTGTEAFF. CDR3 bases: TGTGCCAGCAGCGCTAGACAGGGGACCGGCACTGAAGCTTTCTTT.

The rearrangement joins TRBV28 to TRBJ1-1; 7 bases agree with TRBD1. CDR3 length: 15 residues. V lost 1 base and J lost 7; bases outside the gene matches: 9. Germline V gene sequence: CDR1 MDHEN, CDR2 SYDVKM. The CDR3 sequence is CASSLFTTGNIEAFF. The CDR3 DNA follows: TGTGCCAGCAGTTTATTTACGACAGGGAATATTGAAGCTTTCTTT.

In its sample, this clone was seen a few times. The V and J genes are TRBV24-1 and TRBJ2-1; 8 bases are a match to TRBD2. V lost 3 bases to trimming and J lost 10 bases; unmatched junction nucleotides: 4. CDR1 is KGHDR, CDR2 SFDVKD, per germline. The CDR3 is 13 amino acids. The CDR3 sequence: CATSDRRTSEQFF. DNA of the CDR3: TGTGCCACCAGTGATCGCCGGACTAGCGAGCAGTTCTTC.

Here the CDR3 reads CASRPPGRGGYTF. The DNA for the CDR3 is TGTGCCAGCAGGCCCCCGGGGAGGGGAGGCTACACCTTC. The genes are TRBV6-5 and TRBJ1-2; D possibly corresponds to TRBD1 (5 bases). Trimming shortened V by 6 bases and J by 8 bases, and 16 bases separated the two germline ends. Germline CDR1 MNHEY, CDR2 SVGAGI. This CDR3 comprises 13 residues.

In DNA form, the CDR3 reads TGCAGCGTTGCAGGGACAGGGGGAAACACCATATATTTT. Encoded protein: CSVAGTGGNTIYF. The genes are TRBV29-1 and TRBJ1-3; TRBD1 matches at 9 bases. From germline, CDR1 is SQVTM and CDR2 ANQGSEA. This CDR3 spans 13 amino acids. Unmatched junction bases numbered 2, after V lost 4 bases and J lost 4 bases.

This rearrangement joins TRBV12-3 or TRBV12-4 to TRBJ1-1; D remains ambiguous. Trimming took 4 bases from V and 11 from J, leaving 17 bases between them. This CDR3 contains 13 residues. For the CDR3, the DNA is TGTGCCAGCAGTTCCCTGGATGCCATGGAGGCTTTCTTT. It translates to CASSSLDAMEAFF.

The genes are TRBV28 and TRBJ1-2, with TRBD1 matching 9 bases. With 6 bases clipped from V and 8 bases from J, the junction kept 10 bases outside the gene matches. The length of the CDR3 is 14 residues. Germline-derived CDR1 and CDR2 are MDHEN and SYDVKM. CDR3 nucleotide sequence: TGTGCCAGCAGGCCCGGACAGGGGACATCAGGCTACACCTTC. Residues: CASRPGQGTSGYTF.